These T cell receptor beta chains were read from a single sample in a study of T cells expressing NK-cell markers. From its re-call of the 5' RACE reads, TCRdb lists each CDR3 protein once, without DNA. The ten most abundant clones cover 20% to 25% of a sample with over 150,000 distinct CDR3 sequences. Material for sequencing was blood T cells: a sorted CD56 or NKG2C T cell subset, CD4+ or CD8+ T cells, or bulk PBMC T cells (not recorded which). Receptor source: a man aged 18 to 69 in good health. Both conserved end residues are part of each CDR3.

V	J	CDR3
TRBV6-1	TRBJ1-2	CASSDRGPGYGYTF
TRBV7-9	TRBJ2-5	CASSPPAGTPQETQYF
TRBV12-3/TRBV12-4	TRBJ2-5	CASSASGGLETQYF
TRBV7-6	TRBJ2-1	CASSKLAGGFEQFF
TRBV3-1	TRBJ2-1	CASSPGLAGGDEQFF
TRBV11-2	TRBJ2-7	CASSGTVVAEQYF
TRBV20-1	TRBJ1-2	CSARGGEILNYGYTF
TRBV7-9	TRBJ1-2	CASSLTPGTDGYTF
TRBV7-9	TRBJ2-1	CASSLGGLLSSYNEQFF
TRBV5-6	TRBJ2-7	CASSFSQGAGEQYF
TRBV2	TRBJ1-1	CASSDNREGLNTEAFF
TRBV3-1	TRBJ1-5	CASSQGDRVSLGVNQPQHF
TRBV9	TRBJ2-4	CASSPPTGKGKNIQYF
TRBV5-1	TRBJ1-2	CASSLESGQAYGYTF
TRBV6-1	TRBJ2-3	CASGQRTDTQYF
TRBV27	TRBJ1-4	CASSLRSTNEKLFF
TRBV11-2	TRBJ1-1	CASSPGGSGWNTEAFF
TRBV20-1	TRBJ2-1	CSAPIRLRSSSYNEQFF
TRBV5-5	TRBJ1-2	CASSFRQEGRYGYTF
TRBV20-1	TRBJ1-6	CSARDRNSPLHF
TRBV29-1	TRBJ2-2	CSVVELAGGTGELFF
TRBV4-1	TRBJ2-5	CASSPRTSEIQETQYF
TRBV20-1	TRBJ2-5	CSPVETGGGGTETQYF
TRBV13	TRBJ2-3	CASSLVTSSTDTQYF
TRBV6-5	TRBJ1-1	CASSYSGTGGLNTEAFF
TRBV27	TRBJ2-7	CASAFTGIYEQYF
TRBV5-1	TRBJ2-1	CASSLGGGWQFF
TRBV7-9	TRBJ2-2	CASSPPSGGAVGELFF
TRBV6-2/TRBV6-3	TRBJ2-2	CASSRLNTGELFF